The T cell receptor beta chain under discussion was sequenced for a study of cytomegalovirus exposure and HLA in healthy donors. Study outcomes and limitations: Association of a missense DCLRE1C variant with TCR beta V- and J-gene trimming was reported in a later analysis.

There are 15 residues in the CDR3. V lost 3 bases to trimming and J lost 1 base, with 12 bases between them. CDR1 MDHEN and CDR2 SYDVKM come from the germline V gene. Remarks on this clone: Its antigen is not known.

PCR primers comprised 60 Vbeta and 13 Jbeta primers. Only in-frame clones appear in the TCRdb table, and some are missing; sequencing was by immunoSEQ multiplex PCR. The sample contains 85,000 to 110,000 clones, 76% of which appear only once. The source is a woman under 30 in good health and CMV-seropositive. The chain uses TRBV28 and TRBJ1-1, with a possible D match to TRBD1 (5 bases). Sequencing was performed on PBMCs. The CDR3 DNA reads TGTGCCAGCAGTTTGGCAGGGAGGGGGAACACTGAAGCTTTCTTT. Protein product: CASSLAGRGNTEAFF.